This passage covers 7 T cell receptor beta chains from one sample sequenced in a study of graft-versus-host responses after intestinal transplantation. This table comes from immunoSEQ multiplex PCR, and its TCRdb copy is limited to in-frame clones, with some not included. The table has around 7,400 clones, about 70% seen once; the top ten hold about 18%. Lymphocytes (intraepithelial and lamina propria) were released by processing the graft tissue. The source was ileum tissue, collected approximately 240 days after intestinal transplantation. Source of these receptors: a human patient who received an intestinal transplant, so some T cells may come from the graft donor.

Comments on this clone: An end of the junction does not agree with germline; a read error may underlie this. J is TRBJ2-3 and V is TRBV4-3; 8 bases map to TRBD2. This CDR3 comprises 18 residues. CDR1 is LGHNA and CDR2 is YSLEER in the germline V gene. The CDR3 loop is CASSQDLLAGGLEDRQYF. The CDR3 bases are TGCGCCAGCAGCCAAGATCTTCTGGCGGGGGGCCTCGAGGATAGGCAGTATTTT.

The V gene is TRBV6-1, the J gene TRBJ2-7; D remains ambiguous. Trimming shortened V by 2 bases and J by 1 base, and 9 bases separated the two germline ends. CDR1 and CDR2 (germline): MNHNS, SASEGT. The CDR3 runs to 14 residues. The CDR3 DNA follows: TGTGCCAGCAGTGAATTCGGCAGGTCCTACGAGCAGTACGTC. Translated: CASSEFGRSYEQYV.

The chain has TRBV5-3 and TRBJ2-2; TRBD1 might be the D (5 bases). TRBV5-3 is treated as an ORF (open reading frame) with a function not yet certain. Trimming removed 4 bases from V and 5 bases from J, with 15 bases in between. This CDR3 is 15 amino acids long. CDR3 bases: TGTGCCAGAAGCCCAGGGCGCCAACGGACCGGGGAGCTGTTTTTT. Translating gives CARSPGRQRTGELFF.

The rearrangement uses TRBV6-5 and TRBJ1-1; D uncertain. Trimming removed 7 bases from V and 0 bases from J, with 9 bases in between. Germline V gene sequence: CDR1 MNHEY, CDR2 SVGAGI. This CDR3 comprises 13 residues. Here the CDR3 reads CASKASLNTEAFF. CDR3 nucleotides: TGTGCCAGCAAGGCGTCCCTGAACACTGAAGCTTTCTTT.

The chain is built from TRBV12-5 and TRBJ2-5; the D is unclear. CDR3 length: 15 amino acids. With 0 bases removed from V and 2 bases from J, the gap between germline ends came to 10 bases. In germline, CDR1 is LGHNT, CDR2 FRNRAP. The CDR3 loop is CASGLVLAEQETQYF. CDR3 nucleotides: TGTGCTAGTGGTTTGGTTTTGGCAGAACAAGAGACCCAGTACTTC.

The chain combines TRBV5-4 with TRBJ1-1; tentative D call: TRBD1 (6 bases). V lost 4 bases, J lost 10 bases, and 14 bases lay in between. Per germline, CDR1 SGHNT and CDR2 YYREEE (reference sequence). This CDR3 is built from 12 residues. CDR3 protein: CASSPRGQRAFF. CDR3 bases: TGTGCCAGCAGCCCGCGAGGACAGAGAGCTTTCTTT.

The chain recombines TRBV10-1 with TRBJ1-2; 8 nucleotides match TRBD1. Unmatched junction bases numbered 3, after V lost 9 bases and J lost 0 bases. CDR1 and CDR2 from the germline V gene are WNHNN and SYGVQD (reference sequence). This CDR3 comprises 13 residues. The CDR3 sequence: CARDRVPNYGYTF. The CDR3 DNA follows: TGCGCCAGGGACAGGGTCCCTAACTATGGCTACACCTTC.